A single sample is the source of the 10 T cell receptor beta chains below, sequenced in a study of blood T cells in healthy people across ages. Together with a sample-barcoded 5' primer, a J-beta primer mix was included in a second PCR lasting roughly 7 to 11 cycles. TCRdb reanalysed the 5' RACE reads using MiXCR and keeps one entry per CDR3 protein. The data show about 780,000 distinct CDR3 sequences, with around 25% seen just once and about 3% held by the top ten. Separately, the same data were catalogued under a study of T cells of mothers and their children.

The sample consisted of blood. These receptors originate from a boy between 10 and 17 years old in good health.

J is TRBJ2-1 and V is TRBV20-1; weak D call: TRBD2 (6 bases). The CDR3 is 18 amino acids. Trimming took off 0 bases at V and 1 base at J, with 19 bases between the two ends. The germline V gene encodes CDR1 DFQATT and CDR2 SNEGSKA (reference sequence). This CDR3 is CSARDEGQLARSYNEQFF. CDR3 bases: TGCAGTGCTAGAGATGAGGGGCAGCTAGCGCGGTCCTACAATGAGCAGTTCTTC.

The chain has TRBV7-3 and TRBJ2-1; D gene uncertain. CDR1 and CDR2 from the germline V gene are SGHTA and FQGTGA. CDR3 length: 12 residues. Trimming took off 2 bases at V and 9 bases at J, with 8 bases between the two ends. This CDR3 is CASSLLGAEQFF. In DNA, the CDR3 is TGTGCCAGCAGCTTACTAGGTGCTGAGCAGTTCTTC.

At least ten counts were recorded for this clonotype. The chain uses TRBV25-1 and TRBJ2-5; 9 nucleotides agree with TRBD1. V gave up 4 bases and J gave up 9 bases; unmatched junction bases: 9. Germline CDR1 is MGHDK and CDR2 is SYGVNS. The CDR3 is 14 residues long. CDR3 region: CASSADRGPGAQYF. In DNA form, the CDR3 reads TGTGCCAGCAGTGCGGACAGGGGCCCAGGGGCCCAGTACTTC.

The chain couples TRBV12-3 or TRBV12-4 to TRBJ1-1; D might be TRBD1 (6 bases). V lost 7 bases, J lost 7 bases, and 16 bases lay in between. This CDR3 region has 13 residues. The CDR3 here is CASINRVFGEAFF. CDR3 DNA: TGTGCCAGCATCAACAGGGTATTCGGTGAAGCTTTCTTT.

This clonotype was observed at least ten times. The chain has TRBV9 and TRBJ1-4; 10 bases agree with TRBD1. The CDR3 loop spans 16 amino acids. Looked up from germline, CDR1 is SGDLS and CDR2 is YYNGEE. V lost 4 bases, J lost 0 bases, and 3 bases stayed unmatched. The CDR3 coding sequence is TGTGCCAGCAGCTTAGGGACAGGGGCAACTAATGAAAAACTGTTTTTT. Amino acid sequence: CASSLGTGATNEKLFF.

In its sample, this clonotype was seen a few times. V is TRBV7-6 and J is TRBJ2-3, with D perhaps TRBD2 (6 bases). The germline V gene encodes CDR1 SGHVS and CDR2 FNYEAQ. The CDR3 runs to 15 residues. V dropped 0 bases and J dropped 0 bases, with 7 bases sitting between them. CDR3 protein: CASSLALASTDTQYF. The CDR3 nucleotides read TGTGCCAGCAGCTTAGCTCTAGCGAGCACAGATACGCAGTATTTT.

This clonotype was counted a few times. V gene TRBV10-3 combines with J gene TRBJ1-2, with D perhaps TRBD1 (5 bases). CDR1 ENHRY and CDR2 SYGVKD come from the germline V gene. Between the trimmed V and J ends, which lost 7 bases and 1 base, there was a span of 19 bases. The CDR3 is 16 amino acids. The CDR3 coding sequence is TGTGCCATCAAGGGGACGGTTTTACCTTTTAACTATGGCTACACCTTC. Encoded protein: CAIKGTVLPFNYGYTF.

V is TRBV6-1 and J is TRBJ2-7; possible D gene TRBD1, 7 bases. The germline CDR1 and CDR2 sequences are MNHNS and SASEGT. V was cut by 4 bases and J by 0 bases, with 13 bases left in between. This CDR3 contains 15 residues. This CDR3 is CASSVQGGPSYEQYF. CDR3 nucleotide sequence: TGTGCCAGCAGTGTGCAGGGGGGACCCTCCTACGAGCAGTACTTC.

This clonotype was observed a few times. The chain links TRBV10-3 to TRBJ1-1, with 7 bases matching TRBD1. J gave up 1 base and V 2 bases, and 7 bases lay outside the gene matches. Germline assignment: CDR1 ENHRY and CDR2 SYGVKD. CDR3 length: 16 amino acids. The CDR3: CAISEPGAGGNTEAFF. The CDR3 DNA reads as TGTGCCATCAGTGAGCCAGGAGCAGGGGGGAACACTGAAGCTTTCTTT.

The chain carries TRBV5-1 and TRBJ2-2; no definite D call. The CDR3 is 13 residues long. V lost 1 base, J lost 8 bases, and 9 bases lay in between. Germline V gives CDR1 SGHRS, CDR2 YFSETQ. The CDR3 protein is CASSLPFVGELFF. CDR3 DNA sequence: TGCGCCAGCAGCTTGCCATTCGTGGGGGAGCTGTTTTTT. Full variable domain (missing parts from reference TRBV5-1 and TRBJ2-2): KAGVTQTPRYLIKTRGQQVTLSCSPISGHRSVSWYQQTPGQGLQFLFEYFSETQRNKGNFPGRFSGRQFSNSRSEMNVSTLELGDSALYLCASSLPFVGELFFGEGSRLTVL.